These 14 T cell receptor beta chains were all obtained from the same sample, sequenced in a study of regulatory dendritic cells for organ transplantation. Data came from immunoSEQ multiplex PCR; TCRdb stores just in-frame clones and leaves some out. The sample records fewer than 50,000 clones, about nine tenths being singletons. The sequenced sample consisted of naive CD8+ T cells from blood. Subset specified: CD45RA+ naive T cells. The receptors here all came from a human donor in good health.

This clone appeared a single time. The genes are TRBV15 and TRBJ2-3; 10 positions match TRBD2. The CDR3 is 16 amino acids. Trimming at V came to 4 bases and at J to 2 bases, leaving 6 bases not matched to a gene. Germline CDR1 reads LNHNV; CDR2 reads YYDKDF (reference sequence). CDR3 sequence (DNA): TGTGCCACCAGCAACCCCACTAGCGGGGACACAGATACGCAGTATTTT. It translates to CATSNPTSGDTDTQYF.

The CDR3 DNA reads TGTGCCAGCAGTTCGTCCAGGTCGTCTACCGACTCTGGGGCCAACGTCCTGACTTTC. This translates into CASSSSRSSTDSGANVLTF. The rearrangement links TRBV27 to TRBJ2-6, with D unresolved. This CDR3 contains 19 residues. Looked up from germline, CDR1 is MNHEY and CDR2 is SMNVEV (reference sequence). With 4 bases removed from V and 0 bases from J, the gap between germline ends came to 19 bases.

This sequence joins TRBV6-1 and TRBJ1-1; D gene unclear. Trimming took off 1 base at V and 0 bases at J, with 9 bases between the two ends. There are 15 residues in the CDR3. Germline loops: CDR1 MNHNS, CDR2 SASEGT. The CDR3 here is CASSEVGLMNTEAFF. The CDR3 coding sequence is TGTGCCAGCAGTGAAGTAGGCCTGATGAACACTGAAGCTTTCTTT.

The rearrangement links TRBV7-2 to TRBJ2-1; D may be TRBD2 (6 bases). Germline V gene lookup returns CDR1 SGHTA and CDR2 FQGNSA. The CDR3 loop spans 15 amino acids. V lost 3 bases and J 1 base, leaving 10 bases between the germline ends. The CDR3 region is CASSLAGPSYNEQFF. The CDR3 nucleotides read TGTGCCAGCAGCTTGGCGGGGCCGTCCTACAATGAGCAGTTCTTC.

V and J are TRBV4-3 and TRBJ2-7; D possibly uses TRBD1 or TRBD2 (5 bases each). CDR1 LGHNA and CDR2 YSLEER come from the germline V gene. V dropped 4 bases and J dropped 5 bases, with 12 bases sitting between them. This CDR3 contains 13 residues. CDR3 in DNA: TGCGCCAGCAGCCCGTCCGGGGCTCACGAGCAGTACTTC. Protein product: CASSPSGAHEQYF.

CDR3 in amino acids: CASSLGGHYGYTF. The CDR3 DNA sequence: TGTGCCAGCAGCTTGGGGGGGCACTATGGCTACACCTTC. The rearrangement joins TRBV5-8 to TRBJ1-2, with D tentatively TRBD1 (6 bases). The CDR3 sequence is 13 residues long. The germline V gene has CDR1 SGHTS and CDR2 YDEGEE. V lost 0 bases and J lost 3, with 6 bases in between.

The rearrangement joins TRBV7-9 to TRBJ2-7, with D maybe TRBD2 (5 bases). CDR3 length: 13 residues. V was cut by 2 bases and J by 5 bases, with 10 bases left in between. Germline V gene lookup returns CDR1 SEHNR and CDR2 FQNEAQ (reference sequence). Here the CDR3 reads CASSLKGSNEQYF. CDR3 in DNA: TGTGCCAGCAGCTTAAAAGGGAGCAACGAGCAGTACTTC.

The chain employs TRBV28 and TRBJ2-5, with TRBD1 matching 7 bases. The CDR3 spans 16 residues. Germline lookup yields CDR1 MDHEN and CDR2 SYDVKM. V lost 7 bases and J lost 6; bases outside the gene matches: 17. The CDR3 loop is CASNRLTTGLKQTQYF. In nucleotides, the CDR3 is TGTGCCAGCAACCGACTGACGACAGGGTTAAAACAGACCCAGTACTTC.

V gene TRBV19 combines with J gene TRBJ2-5, with a possible D match to TRBD1 (6 bases). The length of the CDR3 is 15 residues. V was trimmed by 3 bases and J by 4 bases, leaving 15 bases between them. Germline CDR1 and CDR2: LNHDA and SQIVND (reference sequence). The DNA of the CDR3 is TGTGCCAGTAGTATTAGGACAGAAGGGAGAGAGACCCAGTACTTC. Amino acid sequence: CASSIRTEGRETQYF.

The chain combines TRBV29-1 with TRBJ2-7; 8 bases match TRBD1. Germline V gives CDR1 SQVTM, CDR2 ANQGSEA. The CDR3 sequence is 15 residues long. The V segment lost 1 base and the J segment 5 bases; nucleotides outside the gene matches: 10. The CDR3 DNA sequence: TGCAGCGTTGAAGGACGGGGACAGGTCGCCCACGAGCAGTACTTC. Protein sequence: CSVEGRGQVAHEQYF.

This sequence joins TRBV6-7 and TRBJ1-1; maybe TRBD1 (6 bases). TRBV6-7 falls under the ORF class, with uncertain function. The CDR3 runs to 15 residues. Trimming removed 2 bases from V and 1 base from J, with 11 bases in between. The chain's CDR3 is CASSYGGPPNTEAFF. The CDR3 DNA is TGTGCCAGCAGTTACGGGGGCCCGCCGAACACTGAAGCTTTCTTT.

V is TRBV5-4 and J is TRBJ2-4, with D perhaps TRBD1 (6 bases). Germline CDR1 is SGHNT and CDR2 is YYREEE (reference sequence). This CDR3 has 14 residues. The V end lost 4 bases, the J end lost 6 bases, and 14 bases lay between the germline ends. For the CDR3, the DNA is TGTGCCAGCAGCGGGGGACAACACTCAAACATTCAGTACTTC. Translated: CASSGGQHSNIQYF.

The chain links TRBV27 to TRBJ1-2; 8 nucleotides line up with TRBD1. V trimming: 5 bases; J trimming: 7 bases; junction bases outside the gene matches: 12. The CDR3 loop spans 15 amino acids. In germline, CDR1 is MNHEY, CDR2 SMNVEV (reference sequence). The CDR3 DNA reads TGTGCCAGCAGTCCGCGACCGACAGGGGACCTTGGCTACACCTTC. This gives the protein CASSPRPTGDLGYTF.

This chain connects TRBV19 to TRBJ1-6; D gene unclear. The germline gives CDR1 LNHDA, CDR2 SQIVND (reference sequence). The length of the CDR3 is 11 residues. The V end lost 5 bases, the J end lost 14 bases, and 10 bases lay between the germline ends. CDR3 amino acids: CASSSTVTLHF. The DNA of the CDR3 is TGTGCCAGTAGTTCGACGGTCACCCTCCACTTT.